This T cell receptor (beta chain) was documented in a study of vaccination effects on CD4 cells after COVID-19. The repertoire was sequenced with immunoSEQ multiplex PCR; TCRdb's copy has only in-frame clones and lacks some. The table lists tens of thousands of clones, about four fifths of them singletons. This clone was observed once. No antigen is known for it. Using viral peptide pools, the ViraFEST assay grew out antigen-specific CD4+ T cells prior to sequencing. Following 10 days of culture, CD4+ T cells were isolated. This receptor was identified in a human donor who received a COVID-19 vaccine. The starting material was CD4+ T cells from PBMCs cultured with HCoV-229E spike peptides, obtained before COVID-19 vaccination.

CDR3 amino acids: CASSRGDLEYEKLFF. The DNA of the CDR3 is TGTGCCAGCTCACGGGGGGACCTGGAGTACGAAAAACTGTTTTTT. V usage is TRBV18 and J usage is TRBJ1-4; tentative D call: TRBD1 (5 bases). Germline V gene lookup returns CDR1 KGHSH and CDR2 LQKENI. The CDR3 length is 15 residues. V dropped 4 bases and J dropped 8 bases, with 17 bases sitting between them.